The T cell receptor beta chain described here comes from a study of T cells in Graves' hyperthyroidism and ophthalmopathy. If no ophthalmopathy progression occurred within 18 months, Graves' hyperthyroidism was stable. To note about this clonotype: Its target is unknown.

Points from the study as a whole: Researchers found most expanded thyroid clonotypes above 0.001 in blood as well.

This CDR3 comprises 16 residues. V was clipped by 2 bases and J by 4 bases, with 14 bases between them. CDR1 SGHAT and CDR2 FQNNGV come from the germline V gene. Amplified TCR beta CDR3 regions derived from RNA transcripts. The HTBI primer set served for first-round RT-PCR of the TCR CDR3. Using its own MiXCR run on the multiplex PCR reads, TCRdb lists one record per CDR3 protein. The data show hundreds of thousands of distinct CDR3 sequences, roughly an eighth seen once. The chain couples TRBV11-2 to TRBJ2-2; the D gene is possibly TRBD2 (5 bases). The sample was blood. The origin of this receptor is a woman under 30 with Graves' hyperthyroidism. CDR3 residues: CASSLPPRAGTGELFF. The CDR3 nucleotides read TGTGCCAGCAGCTTACCTCCTAGGGCGGGCACCGGGGAGCTGTTTTTT.